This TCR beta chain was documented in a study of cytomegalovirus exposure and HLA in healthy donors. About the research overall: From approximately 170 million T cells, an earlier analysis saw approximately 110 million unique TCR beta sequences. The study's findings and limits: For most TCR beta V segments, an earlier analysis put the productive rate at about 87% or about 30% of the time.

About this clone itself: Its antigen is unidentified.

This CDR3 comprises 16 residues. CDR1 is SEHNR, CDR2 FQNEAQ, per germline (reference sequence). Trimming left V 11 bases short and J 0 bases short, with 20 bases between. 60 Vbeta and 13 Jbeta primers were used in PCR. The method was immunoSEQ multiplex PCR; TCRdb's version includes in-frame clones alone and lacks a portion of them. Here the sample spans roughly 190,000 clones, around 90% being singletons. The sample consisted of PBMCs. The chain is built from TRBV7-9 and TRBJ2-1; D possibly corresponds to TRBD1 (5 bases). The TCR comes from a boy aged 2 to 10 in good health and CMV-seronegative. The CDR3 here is CAGVTGQRSSYNEQFF. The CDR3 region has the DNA TGTGCCGGGGTCACAGGCCAGAGGAGCTCCTACAATGAGCAGTTCTTC.